One and the same sample provided the 20 T cell receptor beta chains below, sequenced in a study of shared clonotypes between healthy human individuals. Naive-designated CD8 cells lacked CD45RO, were positively enriched for CCR7, and omitted terminally differentiated effector memory CD45RA+ cells. Some clones are missing from TCRdb's copy, which holds only in-frame ones; the method was immunoSEQ multiplex PCR. Of millions of clones in the sample, just over 90% were seen once. Sequences were obtained from naive CD8+ T cells from PBMCs. These receptors originate from a man younger than 35 in good health. Some clones in this sample may be carry-over from other donors' samples.

The J gene is TRBJ2-2, the V gene TRBV19; D remains ambiguous. Trimming removed 3 bases from V and 5 bases from J, with 13 bases in between. CDR1 and CDR2 (germline): LNHDA, SQIVND (reference sequence). This CDR3 has 15 amino acids. This CDR3 reads CASSIQRSLTGELFF. CDR3 DNA: TGTGCCAGTAGTATTCAGAGGAGCTTAACCGGGGAGCTGTTTTTT.

V gene TRBV6-6 combines with J gene TRBJ2-5; D is uncertain. The germline V gene encodes CDR1 MNHNY and CDR2 SVGAGI (reference sequence). Trimming removed 2 bases at V and 2 bases at J, with 9 bases between. The CDR3 totals 14 residues. The CDR3 region is CASSYGVRQETQYF. In nucleotides, the CDR3 is TGTGCCAGCAGTTACGGGGTGCGACAAGAGACCCAGTACTTC.

The gene calls are TRBV7-3 and TRBJ2-2, with TRBD2 matching over 10 bases. With 4 bases clipped from V and 7 bases from J, the junction kept 12 bases outside the gene matches. CDR1 is SGHTA and CDR2 is FQGTGA in the germline V gene. This CDR3 has 17 residues. The CDR3 region has the DNA TGTGCCAGCAGCTCATTCCCTATAGCGGGAGGTAGCGGGGAGCTGTTTTTT. It specifies CASSSFPIAGGSGELFF.

V gene TRBV2 combines with J gene TRBJ1-1; the match to TRBD1 covers 9 bases. The CDR3 is made up of 14 amino acids. Germline CDR1 and CDR2: SNHLY and FYNNEI. V was clipped by 6 bases and J by 6 bases; unmatched bases: 8. The CDR3 nucleotides read TGTGCCAGCAGATCCGGGACAGGGAAGGCTGAAGCTTTCTTT. Encoded protein: CASRSGTGKAEAFF.

The genes are TRBV6-1 and TRBJ2-7; D not certain. Trimming pared 11 bases from V and 1 base from J, leaving 15 bases between. The CDR3 runs 13 residues. Per the germline V gene, CDR1 is MNHNS and CDR2 is SASEGT. This CDR3 reads CAVTYSKSYEQYF. CDR3 bases: TGTGCCGTCACGTACAGCAAGTCCTACGAGCAGTACTTC.

The chain recombines TRBV19 with TRBJ1-5; TRBD1 aligns across 7 bases. This CDR3 spans 15 amino acids. Unmatched junction bases numbered 6, after V lost 6 bases and J lost 1 base. The germline gives CDR1 LNHDA, CDR2 SQIVND (reference sequence). CDR3 sequence reads: CASSVTGESNQPQHF. CDR3 nucleotides: TGTGCCAGTAGCGTTACAGGGGAGAGCAATCAGCCCCAGCATTTT.

The chain couples TRBV9 to TRBJ2-5; possible D gene TRBD2, 5 bases. Germline lookup yields CDR1 SGDLS and CDR2 YYNGEE. CDR3 length equals 14 residues. Trimming stripped 0 bases from V and 4 bases from J, with 10 bases between. The CDR3 DNA sequence: TGTGCCAGCAGCGTAGATTTTGAGGGAGAGACCCAGTACTTC. Protein sequence: CASSVDFEGETQYF.

The rearrangement links TRBV7-9 to TRBJ2-7; 7 bases align to TRBD1. Unmatched junction bases numbered 13, after V lost 5 bases and J lost 0 bases. CDR3 length equals 17 residues. CDR1 is SEHNR and CDR2 is FQNEAQ in the germline V gene (reference sequence). The CDR3 spells CASSRRDSLSSSYEQYF. The CDR3 DNA reads TGTGCCAGCAGCAGACGGGACAGCCTTTCGAGCTCCTACGAGCAGTACTTC.

Only one count was recorded for this clone. The chain carries TRBV12-5 and TRBJ2-2; D remains unclear. Between the trimmed V and J ends, which lost 7 bases and 6 bases, there was a span of 9 bases. Germline CDR1 and CDR2: LGHNT and FRNRAP. The CDR3 contains 12 residues. The CDR3, as DNA: TGTGCTAGTGCCCACTCCCCCGGGGAGCTGTTTTTT. It encodes CASAHSPGELFF.

J is TRBJ1-1 and V is TRBV11-2; D call uncertain. The CDR3 has 13 residues. V was shortened by 10 bases and J by 0 bases, with 12 bases between the two germline ends. The germline V gene has CDR1 SGHAT and CDR2 FQNNGV. The DNA of the CDR3 is TGTGCCACCGTAGGTGGCTTGAACACTGAAGCTTTCTTT. Translating gives CATVGGLNTEAFF.

This chain uses TRBV21-1 with TRBJ2-7. TRBV21-1 is an annotated pseudogene. This CDR3 region has 14 residues. The CDR3 loop is CGSRCTFPAYEQYF. In DNA form, the CDR3 reads TGTGGCAGCAGGTGCACGTTTCCTGCCTACGAGCAGTACTTC.

The chain combines TRBV6-1 with TRBJ1-1; D unclear. Trimming shortened V by 8 bases and J by 0 bases, and 7 bases separated the two germline ends. The CDR3 length is 12 residues. From germline, CDR1 is MNHNS and CDR2 SASEGT. The CDR3 protein is CASSTLNTEAFF. In DNA, the CDR3 is TGTGCCAGCTCAACGTTGAACACTGAAGCTTTCTTT.

This clone was seen just once. This chain uses TRBV15 with TRBJ1-5; D is unresolved. The germline V gene encodes CDR1 LNHNV and CDR2 YYDKDF (reference sequence). Between the trimmed V and J ends, which lost 5 bases and 6 bases, there was a span of 14 bases. The length of the CDR3 is 14 residues. CDR3 DNA: TGTGCCACCAGCTACGGACTGCCGAGTCAGCCCCAGCATTTT. Translated: CATSYGLPSQPQHF.

The chain joins TRBV7-3 to TRBJ1-5, with 8 bases lining up with TRBD1. V lost 5 bases to trimming and J lost 6 bases; unmatched junction nucleotides: 9. The CDR3 is 15 amino acids. Per the germline V gene, CDR1 is SGHTA and CDR2 is FQGTGA. The CDR3 bases are TGTGCCAGCAGCATCCGGACAGGGAAGGGTCAGCCCCAGCATTTT. It encodes CASSIRTGKGQPQHF.

The rearrangement links TRBV5-8 to TRBJ2-5, with D tentatively TRBD2 (6 bases). V lost 0 bases and J lost 8, with 14 bases in between. Germline CDR1 SGHTS, CDR2 YDEGEE. The CDR3 is 14 residues long. CDR3 bases: TGTGCCAGCAGCTTGGGGGGGGAATCACGCACCCAGTACTTC. This sequence encodes CASSLGGESRTQYF.

This chain links TRBV2 with TRBJ2-7; 8 bases line up with TRBD2. There are 15 residues in the CDR3. V dropped 6 bases and J dropped 3; count of bases not matched to a gene: 10. Germline V gives CDR1 SNHLY, CDR2 FYNNEI. The CDR3 reads CASSARTSGYYEQYF. The CDR3 DNA is TGTGCCAGCAGCGCCCGCACTAGCGGATACTACGAGCAGTACTTC.

J is TRBJ2-1 and V is TRBV9, with D hard to call. CDR3 size: 13 residues. The germline gives CDR1 SGDLS, CDR2 YYNGEE. The V and J ends lost 0 bases and 9 bases respectively, with 10 bases between them. The CDR3: CASSVDNPSEQFF. Here the CDR3 DNA reads TGTGCCAGCAGCGTAGATAATCCGAGTGAGCAGTTCTTC.

The CDR3 DNA reads TGCGCCAGCAGTGTGCTGGGGTTCCAAGAGACCCAGTACTTC. Its protein is CASSVLGFQETQYF. The rearrangement uses TRBV10-2 and TRBJ2-5; D gene ambiguous. The CDR3 runs to 14 residues. Looked up from germline, CDR1 is WSHSY and CDR2 is SAAADI. Trimming took off 4 bases at V and 1 base at J, with 10 bases between the two ends.

The rearrangement links TRBV7-9 to TRBJ1-1; TRBD1 is a possible D gene (6 bases). CDR3 length: 12 amino acids. Germline loops: CDR1 SEHNR, CDR2 FQNEAQ (reference sequence). Trimming pared 5 bases from V and 7 bases from J, leaving 11 bases between. The CDR3 is CASSPQGNEAFF. As DNA, the CDR3 is TGTGCCAGCAGCCCGCAGGGGAATGAAGCTTTCTTT.

The rearrangement uses TRBV10-2 and TRBJ2-7; no reliable D call. Trimming took off 0 bases at V and 0 bases at J, with 9 bases between the two ends. This CDR3 contains 15 residues. Germline V gene data show CDR1 as WSHSY and CDR2 as SAAADI. In nucleotides, the CDR3 is TGCGCCAGCAGTGAGTCGACGGGCAGCTCCTACGAGCAGTACTTC. Amino acid sequence: CASSESTGSSYEQYF.